Presented here are 20 T cell receptor beta chains from one specimen sequenced in a study of Graves' ophthalmopathy and Graves' hyperthyroidism. RNA transcripts provided the template for amplifying TCR beta CDR3 regions. Investigators did first-round RT-PCR with HTBI primers, then second-round multiplex PCR. TCRdb fed the multiplex PCR reads into MiXCR, producing one record per CDR3 protein. The data show 650,000 to 800,000 distinct CDR3 sequences, roughly two fifths seen once. The material sequenced was peripheral blood. The receptors stem from an adult man with Graves' ophthalmopathy.

The table lists this clonotype with many counts. This chain links TRBV15 with TRBJ1-5; D unresolved. Trimming took 3 bases from V and 1 from J, leaving 10 bases between them. This CDR3 is built from 15 residues. Germline CDR1 is LNHNV and CDR2 is YYDKDF (reference sequence). CDR3 in DNA: TGTGCCACCAGCAGGGCTGGAAGCAGCAATCAGCCCCAGCATTTT. Translating it yields CATSRAGSSNQPQHF.

This clonotype was detected only a few times. The gene calls are TRBV27 and TRBJ2-7; 8 nucleotides align to TRBD1. J gave up 4 bases and V 3 bases, and 2 bases lay outside the gene matches. Germline V gene lookup returns CDR1 MNHEY and CDR2 SMNVEV (reference sequence). The CDR3 runs 13 residues. The CDR3 loop is CASSFRQGYEQYF. CDR3 DNA: TGTGCCAGCAGTTTCAGACAGGGGTACGAGCAGTACTTC.

V gene TRBV11-2 combines with J gene TRBJ2-7; no clear D gene. The CDR3 loop spans 14 amino acids. Germline values: CDR1 SGHAT, CDR2 FQNNGV. V shed 1 base and J shed 1 base, with 8 bases lying between them. CDR3 amino acids: CASSLVPLSYEQYF. The CDR3 DNA sequence: TGTGCCAGCAGCTTAGTCCCCTTATCCTACGAGCAGTACTTC.

The V and J genes are TRBV11-2 and TRBJ1-2; 9 positions agree with TRBD1. The germline V gene has CDR1 SGHAT and CDR2 FQNNGV. This CDR3 spans 16 amino acids. V gave up 4 bases and J gave up 4 bases; unmatched junction bases: 10. CDR3 in amino acids: CASSYSQDRGSYGYTF. CDR3 bases: TGTGCCAGCAGCTACTCCCAGGACAGGGGTTCCTATGGCTACACCTTC.

This clonotype was picked up many times. This chain uses TRBV10-2 with TRBJ1-2; D perhaps matches TRBD1 (6 bases). V was clipped by 10 bases and J by 3 bases, with 15 bases between them. CDR1 is WSHSY, CDR2 SAAADI, per germline. CDR3 size: 13 residues. CDR3 DNA: TGCGCCACTACCCCCAGGGGCGACTATGGCTACACCTTC. It translates to CATTPRGDYGYTF.

For this clonotype: This could be a read error, since a much larger clone is one nucleotide away. The chain links TRBV20-1 to TRBJ2-7; perhaps TRBD1 as D (7 bases). The CDR3 consists of 13 residues. Germline V gives CDR1 DFQATT, CDR2 SNEGSKA (reference sequence). This CDR3 reads CSAESGGGGEQHF. CDR3 nucleotide sequence: TGCAGTGCTGAGTCTGGAGGGGGCGGCGAGCAGCACTTC.

Written as DNA, the CDR3 is TGTGCCAGCCAAAGGATGGGGGGCATAGGCTACACCTTC. It encodes CASQRMGGIGYTF. The chain combines TRBV7-2 with TRBJ1-2, with D perhaps matching TRBD1 (6 bases). This CDR3 spans 13 amino acids. V lost 8 bases and J 8 bases, leaving 18 bases between the germline ends. CDR1 is SGHTA, CDR2 FQGNSA, per germline. Variable domain in full (rest from reference TRBV7-2 and TRBJ1-2): GAGVSQSPSNKVTEKGKDVELRCDPISGHTALYWYRQSLGQGLEFLIYFQGNSAPDKSGLPSDRFSAERTGGSVSTLTIQRTQQEDSAVYLCASQRMGGIGYTFGSGTRLTVV.

This clonotype has at least ten counts. J is TRBJ1-2 and V is TRBV19; D unresolved. CDR1 is LNHDA and CDR2 is SQIVND in the germline V gene (reference sequence). The V gene lost 5 bases and the J gene lost 3 bases, with 10 bases spanning the gap. The CDR3 runs to 13 residues. CDR3 region: CASSRDRHYGYTF. The CDR3 DNA reads TGTGCCAGTAGTCGAGACCGCCACTATGGCTACACCTTC.

The rearrangement joins TRBV6-5 to TRBJ1-1, with TRBD1 matching over 9 bases. Germline V lookup: CDR1 MNHEY, CDR2 SVGAGI. The CDR3 has 16 amino acids. V lost 5 bases to trimming and J lost 5 bases; unmatched junction nucleotides: 12. The CDR3 loop reads CASSEAGTGSRTEAFF. In DNA, the CDR3 is TGTGCCAGCAGTGAAGCTGGGACAGGGAGTCGTACTGAAGCTTTCTTT.

This clonotype came up many times. The chain uses TRBV12-3 or TRBV12-4 and TRBJ1-5; possibly TRBD1 for D (6 bases). The CDR3 spans 15 residues. V was clipped by 11 bases and J by 1 base, with 18 bases between them. CDR3 sequence: CAREAAGASNQPQHF. DNA for the CDR3: TGTGCCCGGGAGGCGGCGGGGGCGAGCAATCAGCCCCAGCATTTT.

This clonotype occurred a few times. The J gene is TRBJ1-2, the V gene TRBV9; D is undetermined. This CDR3 is built from 14 residues. Germline-derived CDR1 and CDR2 are SGDLS and YYNGEE. Trimming left V 0 bases short and J 4 bases short, with 10 bases between. The chain's CDR3 is CASSVGNPPYGYTF. DNA of the CDR3: TGTGCCAGCAGCGTAGGGAACCCTCCCTATGGCTACACCTTC.

The rearrangement links TRBV10-3 to TRBJ1-1; 9 nucleotides line up with TRBD1. The CDR3 runs 16 residues. Germline assignment: CDR1 ENHRY and CDR2 SYGVKD. The V and J ends lost 5 bases and 4 bases, in that order; junction bases with no gene match: 11. The CDR3 nucleotides read TGTGCCATCAGTAAGGGGACAGGGACGATGGTCACTGAAGCTTTCTTT. Its translation: CAISKGTGTMVTEAFF.

In this sample, this clonotype turned up many times. The V and J genes are TRBV4-1 and TRBJ2-5; D is undetermined. Trimming removed 2 bases from V and 11 bases from J, with 12 bases in between. Germline assignment: CDR1 MGHRA and CDR2 YSYEKL. The CDR3 has 12 residues. CDR3 residues: CASSQPTSPQYF. The CDR3 DNA follows: TGCGCCAGCAGCCAACCCACGAGCCCGCAGTACTTC.

CDR3 amino acids: CASSERTGVDNQPQHF. CDR3 nucleotide sequence: TGTGCCAGCAGCGAGAGGACGGGGGTTGACAATCAGCCCCAGCATTTT. The chain joins TRBV13 to TRBJ1-5; TRBD1 is a possible D gene (5 bases). Germline CDR1 and CDR2: PRHDT and FYEKMQ (reference sequence). The CDR3 covers 16 residues. Deletions cut 5 bases from V and 3 bases from J, with 17 bases between.

The chain links TRBV2 to TRBJ2-1; 9 bases align to TRBD2. V shed 6 bases and J 0 bases; nucleotides not matched to a gene: 3. The germline V gene encodes CDR1 SNHLY and CDR2 FYNNEI. The CDR3 has 15 residues. CDR3 coding DNA: TGTGCCAGCAGCCCGACTAGCGGCTCCTACAATGAGCAGTTCTTC. Protein sequence: CASSPTSGSYNEQFF.

The sample holds a few counts of this clonotype. V gene TRBV5-1 combines with J gene TRBJ2-5, with a weak D call TRBD1 (7 bases). V was cut by 2 bases and J by 4 bases, with 15 bases left in between. This CDR3 is 15 amino acids long. The germline CDR1 and CDR2 sequences are SGHRS and YFSETQ. The CDR3 spells CASSFEQGRGETQYF. The CDR3 coding sequence is TGCGCCAGCAGCTTTGAACAGGGGCGGGGAGAGACCCAGTACTTC.

This clonotype was detected ten times or more. This chain links TRBV5-1 with TRBJ1-1; TRBD1 matches at 11 bases. Germline V gene data show CDR1 as SGHRS and CDR2 as YFSETQ. V lost 7 bases, J lost 5 bases, and 1 base stayed unmatched. The CDR3 sequence is 12 residues long. DNA of the CDR3: TGCGCCAGCGGGACAGGGGGTACTGAAGCTTTCTTT. Its translation is CASGTGGTEAFF. Looking up the rest from reference TRBV5-1 and TRBJ1-1 gives the full variable domain: KAGVTQTPRYLIKTRGQQVTLSCSPISGHRSVSWYQQTPGQGLQFLFEYFSETQRNKGNFPGRFSGRQFSNSRSEMNVSTLELGDSALYLCASGTGGTEAFFGQGTRLTVV.

This clonotype appeared a single time. V and J are TRBV11-1 and TRBJ2-5, with D perhaps TRBD1 or TRBD2 (6 bases each). This CDR3 has 14 residues. Germline V CDR1 and CDR2: SGHAT, FQDESV (reference sequence). The ends were cut back, 5 bases at V and 7 bases at J, with 17 bases in the middle. CDR3 region: CASSLTGRGGTQYF. In DNA form, the CDR3 reads TGTGCCAGCAGCCTCACAGGGCGGGGCGGGACCCAGTACTTC.

This clonotype has only one observation. The chain uses TRBV2 and TRBJ1-2; maybe TRBD1 (6 bases). The V and J ends lost 4 bases and 8 bases respectively, with 17 bases between them. The CDR3 runs 14 residues. CDR1 and CDR2 (germline): SNHLY, FYNNEI. CDR3 sequence (DNA): TGTGCCAGCAGTGGACCCCAGGGGAACGGAGGCTACACCTTC. Translated, it gives CASSGPQGNGGYTF.

The gene calls are TRBV11-2 and TRBJ2-5; TRBD2 matches 7 bases. The CDR3 consists of 14 residues. Looked up from germline, CDR1 is SGHAT and CDR2 is FQNNGV. After removal of 5 bases from V and 3 bases from J, the junction contained 6 bases not matched to a gene. CDR3 in amino acids: CASSTAGRKETQYF. In DNA, the CDR3 is TGTGCCAGCAGCACCGCCGGGAGGAAAGAGACCCAGTACTTC. The variable domain in full, completed from reference TRBV11-2 and TRBJ2-5, reads EAGVAQSPRYKIIEKRQSVAFWCNPISGHATLYWYQQILGQGPKLLIQFQNNGVVDDSQLPKDRFSAERLKGVDSTLKIQPAKLEDSAVYLCASSTAGRKETQYFGPGTRLLVL.